One sample yielded the 20 T cell receptor beta chains listed below, sequenced in a study of post-analysis software for immune sequencing data. The study, taken as a whole, reports: Controls showed lower frequencies than patients for roughly five TRBV segments, and TRBV5-6, TRBV5-1 and TRBV20-1 were among these.

No antigen has been assigned to these receptors. cDNA libraries of TCR beta carried unique molecular identifiers. TCRdb recomputed calls from the PCR reads with MiXCR, one row per CDR3 protein. This repertoire shows around 400,000 distinct CDR3 sequences, approximately 38% found once; its top ten account for approximately 7.1%. The sequencing sample was made of blood. The receptors were sampled from a girl between 2 and 10 years old with multiple sclerosis.

This rearrangement joins TRBV21-1 to TRBJ1-2; the table's TRBD1 call for D was not verified on the DNA. TRBV21-1 corresponds to a pseudogene. This CDR3 comprises 15 residues. This CDR3 reads CASSKVRGRVYGYTF. CDR3 in DNA: TGTGCCAGCAGCAAAGTAAGGGGGCGCGTTTATGGCTACACCTTC.

CDR3 nucleotide sequence: TGTGCCACCCAATTCCGTAGCGGGGGGGTCACAGATACGCAGTATTTT. Its protein product is CATQFRSGGVTDTQYF. V is TRBV11-2 and J is TRBJ2-3; 11 bases line up with TRBD2. The germline V gene encodes CDR1 SGHAT and CDR2 FQNNGV. V lost 10 bases, J lost 2 bases, and 11 bases stayed unmatched. The CDR3 spans 16 residues.

The genes are TRBV2 and TRBJ2-1; 13 nucleotides line up with TRBD2. J was trimmed by 5 bases and V by 5 bases; bases with no gene match: 15. This CDR3 contains 19 residues. Germline V gene data show CDR1 as SNHLY and CDR2 as FYNNEI. CDR3 amino acids: CASSLRTSGSVSRNNEQFF. The CDR3 coding sequence is TGTGCCAGCAGTCTCCGGACTAGCGGGAGCGTTAGTCGTAACAATGAGCAGTTCTTC.

This clonotype occurred many times. The CDR3, as DNA: TGCGCCAGCAGCCTATTCGACAGGGGGAGGACCTACGAGCAGTACTTC. It is translated as CASSLFDRGRTYEQYF. The V call is TRBV5-1, the J call TRBJ2-7; TRBD1 matches 9 bases. CDR1 is SGHRS and CDR2 is YFSETQ in the germline V gene. The CDR3 spans 16 residues. The ends lost 4 bases at V and 2 bases at J; junction bases unmatched: 10.

The rearrangement uses TRBV12-3 or TRBV12-4 and TRBJ2-5; no clear D. V lost 3 bases to trimming and J lost 4 bases, with 12 bases between them. The CDR3 extends over 14 amino acids. CDR3 DNA: TGTGCCAGCAGTTTTTTTCCCCAGGTAGAGACCCAGTACTTC. This codes for CASSFFPQVETQYF.

The chain is built from TRBV25-1 and TRBJ1-5; D remains ambiguous. The CDR3 contains 13 residues. Per the germline V gene, CDR1 is MGHDK and CDR2 is SYGVNS. Trimming left V 4 bases short and J 1 base short, with 5 bases between. The CDR3 DNA sequence: TGTGCCAGCAGTGCTACGAGCAATCAGCCCCAGCATTTT. It codes for CASSATSNQPQHF.

The chain couples TRBV7-3 to TRBJ2-5; 15 nucleotides align to TRBD2. This CDR3 region has 18 residues. The J segment lost 0 bases and the V segment lost 6 bases, leaving 8 bases of the junction unmatched. Germline V CDR1 and CDR2: SGHTA, FQGTGA. CDR3: CASSSGLAGGLYQETQYF. In DNA form, the CDR3 reads TGTGCCAGCAGTTCCGGACTAGCGGGGGGGCTATACCAAGAGACCCAGTACTTC. Drawing the rest from reference TRBV7-3 and TRBJ2-5, the complete variable domain is GAGVSQTPSNKVTEKGKYVELRCDPISGHTALYWYRQSLGQGPEFLIYFQGTGAADDSGLPNDRFFAVRPEGSVSTLKIQRTERGDSAVYLCASSSGLAGGLYQETQYFGPGTRLLVL.

The chain employs TRBV12-3 or TRBV12-4 and TRBJ2-3; 7 nucleotides line up with TRBD1. This CDR3 is built from 15 residues. V was clipped by 7 bases and J by 3 bases; unmatched bases: 10. The chain's CDR3 is CASNSPGQTTDTQYF. CDR3 in DNA: TGTGCCAGCAACTCACCGGGACAGACTACAGATACGCAGTATTTT.

The chain links TRBV3-1 to TRBJ2-7; D tentatively reads TRBD1 or TRBD2 (5 bases each). There are 13 residues in the CDR3. Germline V CDR1 and CDR2: LGHDT, YNNKEL (reference sequence). Trimming took off 0 bases at V and 6 bases at J, with 9 bases between the two ends. CDR3 amino acids: CASSQEGVGEQYF. CDR3 coding DNA: TGTGCCAGCAGCCAAGAGGGGGTTGGCGAGCAGTACTTC.

This clonotype was counted once. The V and J genes are TRBV28 and TRBJ1-1; TRBD1 matches at 8 bases. This CDR3 is built from 16 residues. J gave up 0 bases and V 5 bases, and 8 bases lay outside the gene matches. CDR1 is MDHEN, CDR2 SYDVKM, per germline. This chain's CDR3 is CASSSDRGDMNTEAFF. DNA of the CDR3: TGTGCCAGCAGTAGCGACAGGGGTGACATGAACACTGAAGCTTTCTTT.

The chain combines TRBV6-5 with TRBJ1-5, with D maybe TRBD1 (5 bases). The CDR3 is 15 residues long. The V end was cut by 5 bases, the J end by 7 bases, with 18 bases between. Germline loops: CDR1 MNHEY, CDR2 SVGAGI. The CDR3 protein is CASSARWDLGQPQHF. The CDR3 DNA is TGTGCCAGCAGTGCTCGATGGGACCTCGGGCAGCCCCAGCATTTT.

Remarks on this clonotype: A much larger clone differs by one base, so this may be a read error. The chain links TRBV28 to TRBJ1-2, with 9 positions matching TRBD1. Germline-derived CDR1 and CDR2 are MDHEN and SYDVKM. This CDR3 spans 14 amino acids. CDR3 sequence: CASSLGTGTYGHTF. CDR3 sequence (DNA): TGTGCCAGCAGTTTAGGGACAGGGACCTATGGCCACACCTTC.

The chain recombines TRBV29-1 with TRBJ1-2, with 7 bases fitting TRBD1. The CDR3 contains 13 residues. Germline V gene lookup returns CDR1 SQVTM and CDR2 ANQGSEA. Trimming cost V 8 bases and J 4 bases; bases outside gene matches: 10. Here the CDR3 reads CSSRDSFFYGYTF. DNA of the CDR3: TGCAGCTCTCGGGACAGCTTTTTCTATGGCTACACCTTC. Using reference TRBV29-1 and TRBJ1-2 for the parts outside the CDR3, the full variable domain is SAVISQKPSRDICQRGTSLTIQCQVDSQVTMMFWYRQQPGQSLTLIATANQGSEATYESGFVIDKFPISRPNLTFSTLTVSNMSPEDSSIYLCSSRDSFFYGYTFGSGTRLTVV.

The rearrangement uses TRBV7-6 and TRBJ2-5; 7 bases map to TRBD2. Germline V gene lookup returns CDR1 SGHVS and CDR2 FNYEAQ. The CDR3 is 18 amino acids. With 1 base clipped from V and 11 bases from J, the junction kept 22 bases outside the gene matches. The CDR3 DNA reads TGTGCCAGCAGCTTAGTGGTGGGGAGCGGACCCCCAAGGCGGGAGCAGTACTTC. It codes for CASSLVVGSGPPRREQYF.

This sequence joins TRBV10-2 and TRBJ1-1; unclear D gene. The CDR3 sequence is 11 residues long. Germline V gives CDR1 WSHSY, CDR2 SAAADI. Trimming removed 2 bases from V and 7 bases from J, with 5 bases in between. CDR3 protein: CASSELLEAFF. The CDR3 DNA reads as TGCGCCAGCAGTGAGCTCCTTGAAGCTTTCTTT.

Here the CDR3 reads CASSLGGLLDQPQHF. CDR3 DNA: TGTGCCAGCAGCTTGGGGGGATTGCTAGATCAGCCCCAGCATTTT. The rearrangement links TRBV7-9 to TRBJ1-5, with a possible D match to TRBD1 (5 bases). The CDR3 spans 15 residues. V was shortened by 3 bases and J by 5 bases, with 14 bases between the two germline ends. From germline, CDR1 is SEHNR and CDR2 FQNEAQ (reference sequence).

The table lists this clonotype with a few counts. The J gene is TRBJ1-2, the V gene TRBV7-8; 9 nucleotides align to TRBD1. Trimming at V came to 4 bases and at J to 2 bases, leaving 5 bases not matched to a gene. Per the germline V gene, CDR1 is SGHVS and CDR2 is FQNEAQ. The CDR3 sequence is 15 residues long. CDR3: CASSSTGGYNYGYTF. The CDR3 DNA reads TGTGCCAGCAGCTCGACAGGGGGGTACAACTATGGCTACACCTTC.

This sequence joins TRBV27 and TRBJ2-7; the match to TRBD2 covers 7 bases. With 2 bases clipped from V and 4 bases from J, the junction kept 8 bases outside the gene matches. The CDR3 length is 15 residues. Germline CDR1 reads MNHEY; CDR2 reads SMNVEV (reference sequence). CDR3 sequence reads: CASSLTASGQYEQYF. The CDR3 DNA reads as TGTGCCAGCAGTTTAACGGCTAGCGGACAATACGAGCAGTACTTC.

This clonotype appeared a few times. The rearrangement uses TRBV5-1 and TRBJ2-4; a weak D match, TRBD2 (5 bases). CDR1 SGHRS and CDR2 YFSETQ come from the germline V gene. V was pared by 2 bases and J by 12 bases, with 15 bases between. The CDR3 consists of 13 residues. The CDR3: CASSLDAGRTQYF. Here the CDR3 DNA reads TGCGCCAGCAGCTTAGACGCGGGTCGAACTCAGTACTTC.

This clonotype was observed a few times. The rearrangement links TRBV3-1 to TRBJ1-5, with 12 nucleotides matching TRBD1. This CDR3 contains 14 residues. The V gene end was trimmed by 4 bases and the J gene end by 7 bases; junction bases not matched to a gene: 2. From germline, CDR1 is LGHDT and CDR2 YNNKEL (reference sequence). The CDR3 region is CASSPGTGGQPQHF. CDR3 nucleotide sequence: TGTGCCAGCAGCCCCGGGACAGGGGGCCAGCCCCAGCATTTT.